The clone carrying this T cell receptor (beta chain) was counted at least ten times. This sample was included in a study of T cells in Graves' hyperthyroidism and ophthalmopathy. The CDR3 contains 16 residues. CDR1 and CDR2 (germline): SGHRS, YFSETQ. V was pared by 1 base and J by 1 base, with 3 bases of the junction left unmatched. Amplified TCR beta CDR3 regions derived from RNA transcripts. The HTBI primer set drove a first-round RT-PCR of the TCR CDR3. A single record per CDR3 protein comes from TCRdb applying MiXCR to the multiplex PCR reads. The data hold around 300,000 distinct CDR3 sequences, with less than 20% observed a single time.

The sequence came from a man aged 45-60 years with Graves' ophthalmopathy. The sequencing sample was made of blood. The chain couples TRBV5-1 to TRBJ2-1; TRBD2 aligns across 9 bases. The CDR3 nucleotides are TGCGCCAGCAGCTTGACTAGCGGGCGGTCCTACAATGAGCAGTTCTTC. Translation: CASSLTSGRSYNEQFF.